The count of the clone carrying this T cell receptor (beta chain) is one. The antigen is not known. These data originate in a study of cytomegalovirus exposure and HLA in healthy donors. The study's findings and limits: TCR beta chain V- and J-gene trimming was linked, in a later analysis, to a missense variant in DCLRE1C. Across HLA loci, a later analysis found differing TCR association rates, with DRB1 most and HLA-C fewest.

PCR was performed using 60 Vbeta and 13 Jbeta primers. The table came from immunoSEQ multiplex PCR; TCRdb's copy has only in-frame clones and leaves some out. The data contain 90,000 to 140,000 clones, less than 85% of them seen just once; the ten biggest clones take up around 8.2%. From germline, CDR1 is SGHVS and CDR2 FQNEAQ. This CDR3 is built from 17 residues. Trimming cost V 2 bases and J 2 bases, with 19 bases left between them. This receptor was taken from a man aged 40-50 years in good health and CMV-seropositive. J is TRBJ2-7 and V is TRBV7-8; possible D gene TRBD1, 7 bases. Sequenced material: PBMCs. The CDR3: CASSLLRPQGGTYEQYF. The DNA of the CDR3 is TGTGCCAGCAGCTTATTGAGGCCCCAGGGGGGAACCTACGAGCAGTACTTC. Combining the CDR3 with reference TRBV7-8 and TRBJ2-7 gives the whole variable domain GAGVSQSPRYKVAKRGQDVALRCDPISGHVSLFWYQQALGQGPEFLTYFQNEAQLDKSGLPSDRFFAERPEGSVSTLKIQRTQQEDSAVYLCASSLLRPQGGTYEQYFGPGTRLTVT.